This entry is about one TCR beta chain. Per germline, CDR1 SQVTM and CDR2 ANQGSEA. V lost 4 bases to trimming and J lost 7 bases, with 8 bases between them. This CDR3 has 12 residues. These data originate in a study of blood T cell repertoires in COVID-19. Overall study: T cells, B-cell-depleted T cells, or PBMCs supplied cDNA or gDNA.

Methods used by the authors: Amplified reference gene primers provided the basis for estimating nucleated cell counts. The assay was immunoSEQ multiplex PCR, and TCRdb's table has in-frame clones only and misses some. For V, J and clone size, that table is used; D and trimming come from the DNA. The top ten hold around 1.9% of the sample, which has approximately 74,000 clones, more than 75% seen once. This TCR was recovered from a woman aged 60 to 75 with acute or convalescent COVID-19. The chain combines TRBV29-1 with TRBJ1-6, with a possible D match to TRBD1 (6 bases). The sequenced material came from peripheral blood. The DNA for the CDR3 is TGCAGCGTTGGGACAGCAAATTCACCCCTCCACTTT. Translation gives CSVGTANSPLHF.